The 13 T cell receptor beta chains below were found in one sample sequenced in a study of blood T cell repertoires in COVID-19. The method was immunoSEQ multiplex PCR; TCRdb's version includes in-frame clones alone and lacks a portion of them. The table lists some 80,000 clones, 70% to 90% of them singletons. Sequencing was done on a sample of peripheral blood. The receptors come from a man aged 55-75 years with COVID-19, enrolled during active disease.

The chain joins TRBV5-1 to TRBJ2-1; 9 bases map to TRBD1. Trimming took 8 bases from V and 5 from J; bases not matched to a gene: 5. The CDR3 loop spans 13 amino acids. The germline gives CDR1 SGHRS, CDR2 YFSETQ. The CDR3 reads CASRQGDNNEQFF. The CDR3 nucleotides are TGCGCCAGTAGACAGGGGGATAACAATGAGCAGTTCTTC. The variable domain in full, completed from reference TRBV5-1 and TRBJ2-1, reads KAGVTQTPRYLIKTRGQQVTLSCSPISGHRSVSWYQQTPGQGLQFLFEYFSETQRNKGNFPGRFSGRQFSNSRSEMNVSTLELGDSALYLCASRQGDNNEQFFGPGTRLTVL.

This chain links TRBV19 with TRBJ1-1, with 8 bases identical to TRBD1. The J segment lost 4 bases and the V segment lost 5 bases, leaving 24 bases of the junction unmatched. Germline V lookup: CDR1 LNHDA, CDR2 SQIVND (reference sequence). The CDR3 is made up of 20 amino acids. CDR3 sequence reads: CASSPQWGTRTGKLGTEAFF. The CDR3 coding sequence is TGTGCCAGTAGTCCGCAGTGGGGCACTAGGACAGGGAAGTTGGGCACTGAAGCTTTCTTT.

The V gene is TRBV9, the J gene TRBJ2-1, with 7 bases fitting TRBD1. This CDR3 region has 12 residues. CDR1 and CDR2 (germline): SGDLS, YYNGEE. V lost 4 bases and J lost 9; bases outside the gene matches: 4. Written as DNA, the CDR3 is TGTGCCAGCAGCACTCGACAGGGTGAGCAGTTCTTC. Amino acids: CASSTRQGEQFF.

The chain joins TRBV6-5 to TRBJ2-5, with TRBD1 matching over 9 bases. The CDR3 has 14 residues. Germline V lookup: CDR1 MNHEY, CDR2 SVGAGI. V was pared by 4 bases and J by 5 bases, with 5 bases of the junction left unmatched. This CDR3 is CASSSLQGAETQYF. The CDR3 nucleotides are TGTGCCAGCAGTTCTTTACAGGGGGCCGAGACCCAGTACTTC.

The chain combines TRBV19 with TRBJ1-5; no firm D call. Looked up from germline, CDR1 is LNHDA and CDR2 is SQIVND (reference sequence). CDR3 length: 12 amino acids. V was cut by 5 bases and J by 11 bases, with 13 bases left in between. CDR3 sequence (DNA): TGTGCCAGTAGTCCGCCGAGGAAAACCCAGCATTTT. Amino acids: CASSPPRKTQHF.

This rearrangement joins TRBV25-1 to TRBJ1-4, with TRBD1 as a possible D gene (5 bases). The germline CDR1 and CDR2 sequences are MGHDK and SYGVNS. The CDR3 consists of 16 residues. The V and J ends lost 1 base and 3 bases respectively, with 12 bases between them. CDR3 in amino acids: CASSESGRKANEKLFF. The DNA for the CDR3 is TGTGCCAGCAGTGAATCAGGGCGTAAGGCTAATGAAAAACTGTTTTTT. The variable domain in full, with the rest retrieved from reference TRBV25-1 and TRBJ1-4, is EADIYQTPRYLVIGTGKKITLECSQTMGHDKMYWYQQDPGMELHLIHYSYGVNSTEKGDLSSESTVSRIRTEHFPLTLESARPSHTSQYLCASSESGRKANEKLFFGSGTQLSVL.

The chain employs TRBV11-3 and TRBJ1-3; 9 positions match TRBD1. J was trimmed by 0 bases and V by 2 bases; bases with no gene match: 11. CDR1 and CDR2 from the germline V gene are SGHNT and YENEEA. The CDR3 extends over 19 amino acids. The CDR3 reads CASSLYQQGAPCSGNTIYF. DNA for the CDR3: TGTGCCAGCAGCTTATATCAACAGGGGGCTCCATGCTCTGGAAACACCATATATTTT.

This chain links TRBV6-5 with TRBJ2-7, with 10 nucleotides matching TRBD2. The germline V gene has CDR1 MNHEY and CDR2 SVGAGI. The CDR3 is made up of 13 amino acids. The V segment lost 8 bases and the J segment 7 bases; nucleotides outside the gene matches: 8. CDR3: CASRPSGSEEQYF. In nucleotides, the CDR3 is TGTGCCAGCCGGCCTAGCGGGAGTGAGGAGCAGTACTTC.

V usage is TRBV27 and J usage is TRBJ1-4; D not resolved. The germline CDR1 and CDR2 sequences are MNHEY and SMNVEV (reference sequence). V lost 8 bases to trimming and J lost 8 bases, with 15 bases between them. The CDR3 is made up of 13 amino acids. The DNA of the CDR3 is TGTGCCAGCCAAGAAGTCGGGAGAGAAAAACTGTTTTTT. It specifies CASQEVGREKLFF.

This rearrangement joins TRBV12-3 or TRBV12-4 to TRBJ1-1; D ambiguous. Trimming cost V 3 bases and J 5 bases, with 10 bases left between them. The CDR3 length is 13 residues. The CDR3 bases are TGTGCCAGCAGTTTTCCCCGTCAGACTGAAGCTTTCTTT. Protein: CASSFPRQTEAFF.

This chain uses TRBV10-1 with TRBJ2-4, with TRBD2 matching over 10 bases. Germline CDR1 WNHNN, CDR2 SYGVQD (reference sequence). V lost 4 bases, J lost 8 bases, and 5 bases stayed unmatched. The CDR3 loop spans 14 amino acids. The CDR3 nucleotides read TGCGCCAGCAGTGCATTAGCGGGAGGCGACATTCAGTACTTC. It encodes CASSALAGGDIQYF.

The chain is built from TRBV18 and TRBJ2-1, with D possibly matching TRBD2 (5 bases). There are 12 residues in the CDR3. The V end lost 1 base, the J end lost 9 bases, and 7 bases lay between the germline ends. Germline V lookup: CDR1 KGHSH, CDR2 LQKENI. CDR3 loop: CASSPRTPEQFF. CDR3 nucleotides: TGTGCCAGCTCACCACGGACTCCTGAGCAGTTCTTC.

The V call is TRBV27, the J call TRBJ1-1, with 11 bases that match TRBD1. The germline CDR1 and CDR2 sequences are MNHEY and SMNVEV (reference sequence). The junction had 8 bases not matched to a gene; V was cut back by 6 bases and J by 11 bases. CDR3 length equals 13 residues. CDR3 in amino acids: CASSGQGATVAFF. The DNA for the CDR3 is TGTGCCAGCAGCGGACAGGGGGCCACTGTCGCTTTCTTT.